This entry lists 21 T cell receptor beta chains sequenced from one sample in a study of cytomegalovirus exposure and HLA in healthy donors. Libraries were prepared by immunoSEQ multiplex PCR; TCRdb keeps only in-frame clonotypes and omits some of them. The profile shows around 250,000 clones, 90% of them singletons. The sample taken for sequencing was PBMCs. All receptors derive from a woman in her late teens or twenties in good health and CMV-seronegative.

V usage is TRBV15 and J usage is TRBJ2-6; possibly TRBD2 for D (6 bases). Germline CDR1 and CDR2: LNHNV and YYDKDF (reference sequence). The CDR3 extends over 15 amino acids. Trimming removed 6 bases from V and 2 bases from J, with 11 bases in between. The CDR3 nucleotides are TGTGCCACCAGGCGGGAAAGTGCTGGGGCCAACGTCCTGACTTTC. It codes for CATRRESAGANVLTF. The full variable domain, rest sourced from reference TRBV15 and TRBJ2-6, is DAMVIQNPRYQVTQFGKPVTLSCSQTLNHNVMYWYQQKSSQAPKLLFHYYDKDFNNEADTPDNFQSRRPNTSFCFLDIRSPGLGDTAMYLCATRRESAGANVLTFGAGSRLTVL.

With regard to this clone: The junction does not match germline at one end; this may be a read error. The genes are TRBV6-5 and TRBJ1-5, with D tentatively TRBD1 (5 bases). CDR3 length equals 13 residues. Germline loops: CDR1 MNHEY, CDR2 SVGAGI. The CDR3 reads CASSYPGYQPQHF. The CDR3 DNA reads TGTGCCAGCAGTTACCCAGGGTATCAGCCTCAGCATTTT.

This chain links TRBV6-5 with TRBJ1-5; D unresolved. V was clipped by 6 bases and J by 4 bases, with 16 bases between them. Germline lookup yields CDR1 MNHEY and CDR2 SVGAGI. This CDR3 has 15 amino acids. In DNA form, the CDR3 reads TGTGCCAGCAGCTTCACAACAGATGGGAATCAGCCCCAGCATTTT. Its protein is CASSFTTDGNQPQHF.

This chain connects TRBV2 to TRBJ1-1; D not resolved. The V gene lost 3 bases and the J gene lost 1 base, with 6 bases spanning the gap. The germline gives CDR1 SNHLY, CDR2 FYNNEI. The CDR3 loop spans 13 amino acids. Here the CDR3 reads CASSDVGNTEAFF. CDR3 bases: TGTGCCAGCAGTGATGTCGGGAACACTGAAGCTTTCTTT. Full variable domain (remainder filled in from reference TRBV2 and TRBJ1-1): EPEVTQTPSHQVTQMGQEVILRCVPISNHLYFYWYRQILGQKVEFLVSFYNNEISEKSEIFDDQFSVERPDGSNFTLKIRSTKLEDSAMYFCASSDVGNTEAFFGQGTRLTVV.

This clone was observed a single time. The rearrangement links TRBV13 to TRBJ2-3; 9 nucleotides align to TRBD2. There are 16 residues in the CDR3. The germline V gene encodes CDR1 PRHDT and CDR2 FYEKMQ (reference sequence). The ends lost 4 bases at V and 6 bases at J; junction bases unmatched: 11. CDR3 region: CASSSLGSGGMDTQYF. In nucleotides, the CDR3 is TGTGCCAGCAGCTCCCTTGGGAGCGGGGGGATGGATACGCAGTATTTT. The full variable domain, with the rest looked up from reference TRBV13 and TRBJ2-3, is AAGVIQSPRHLIKEKRETATLKCYPIPRHDTVYWYQQGPGQDPQFLISFYEKMQSDKGSIPDRFSAQQFSDYHSELNMSSLELGDSALYFCASSSLGSGGMDTQYFGPGTRLTVL.

The gene calls are TRBV6-1 and TRBJ2-3; 10 nucleotides agree with TRBD2. The CDR3 has 16 amino acids. Germline trimming cut 3 bases from V and 2 bases from J; bases unmatched to any gene: 5. Germline CDR1 MNHNS, CDR2 SASEGT. CDR3 protein: CASSENSGGPTDTQYF. In DNA, the CDR3 is TGTGCCAGCAGTGAGAATAGCGGGGGGCCCACAGATACGCAGTATTTT.

V is TRBV28 and J is TRBJ1-5; no definite D call. Germline CDR1 MDHEN, CDR2 SYDVKM. V lost 3 bases to trimming and J lost 5 bases, with 5 bases between them. The CDR3 totals 12 residues. The CDR3 DNA reads TGTGCCAGCAGTTTGAGGGATCAGCCCCAGCATTTT. Its protein product is CASSLRDQPQHF.

The chain couples TRBV11-1 to TRBJ2-3, with a tentative D call TRBD2 (5 bases). This CDR3 is 14 amino acids long. V was cut by 2 bases and J by 4 bases, with 10 bases left in between. Germline CDR1 is SGHAT and CDR2 is FQDESV (reference sequence). DNA of the CDR3: TGTGCCAGCAGCTTAAGTAGCGCGGCAGATACGCAGTATTTT. It yields the protein CASSLSSAADTQYF.

The chain links TRBV5-6 to TRBJ1-1; weak D call: TRBD1 (5 bases). CDR1 is SGHDT and CDR2 is YYEEEE in the germline V gene. The CDR3 has 15 amino acids. Trimming removed 1 base from V and 4 bases from J, with 14 bases in between. CDR3 region: CASSLNQGWGTEAFF. CDR3 nucleotide sequence: TGTGCCAGCAGCTTGAATCAGGGTTGGGGCACTGAAGCTTTCTTT. The variable domain in full, completed from reference TRBV5-6 and TRBJ1-1, reads DAGVTQSPTHLIKTRGQQVTLRCSPKSGHDTVSWYQQALGQGPQFIFQYYEEEERQRGNFPDRFSGHQFPNYSSELNVNALLLGDSALYLCASSLNQGWGTEAFFGQGTRLTVV.

CDR3 amino acids: CASSLPGRDRDPYEQYV. In DNA, the CDR3 is TGTGCCAGCAGCCTACCGGGACGGGACAGGGACCCCTACGAGCAGTACGTC. The chain joins TRBV14 to TRBJ2-7; 9 nucleotides align to TRBD1. The trim removed 4 bases at V and 2 bases at J, leaving 12 bases unmatched. The CDR3 has 17 residues. Germline values: CDR1 SGHDN, CDR2 FVKESK.

V usage is TRBV4-1 and J usage is TRBJ1-1, with no clear D. Germline V gene lookup returns CDR1 MGHRA and CDR2 YSYEKL. The length of the CDR3 is 15 residues. The ends were cut back, 0 bases at V and 0 bases at J, with 8 bases in the middle. The CDR3 DNA is TGCGCCAGCAGCCAAGATGCGGGCATGAACACTGAAGCTTTCTTT. Its protein is CASSQDAGMNTEAFF.

The chain uses TRBV28 and TRBJ1-3; a weak D match, TRBD1 (5 bases). Germline V lookup: CDR1 MDHEN, CDR2 SYDVKM. The CDR3 length is 17 residues. V lost 1 base and J 4 bases, leaving 17 bases between the germline ends. The CDR3 protein is CASSLFGASLSGNTIYF. The CDR3 nucleotides are TGTGCCAGCAGTTTATTTGGGGCCAGTCTCTCCGGAAACACCATATATTTT.

The chain has TRBV7-2 and TRBJ2-3; a possible D gene is TRBD2 (6 bases). The germline V and J ends were trimmed by 5 bases and 0 bases, with 12 bases remaining between them. Germline V gene data show CDR1 as SGHTA and CDR2 as FQGNSA. This CDR3 is 15 amino acids long. CDR3 sequence (DNA): TGTGCCAGCAGCCGAAGGGGACTCAGCACAGATACGCAGTATTTT. It encodes CASSRRGLSTDTQYF.

The chain combines TRBV5-1 with TRBJ2-1; D unresolved. Germline CDR1 is SGHRS and CDR2 is YFSETQ. The CDR3 runs 12 residues. V shed 5 bases and J shed 4 bases, with 7 bases lying between them. In nucleotides, the CDR3 is TGCGCCAGCAGGGCAGATTACAATGAGCAGTTCTTC. It specifies CASRADYNEQFF. Full variable domain (outside the CDR3, taken from reference TRBV5-1 and TRBJ2-1): KAGVTQTPRYLIKTRGQQVTLSCSPISGHRSVSWYQQTPGQGLQFLFEYFSETQRNKGNFPGRFSGRQFSNSRSEMNVSTLELGDSALYLCASRADYNEQFFGPGTRLTVL.

The V call is TRBV2, the J call TRBJ1-2; unclear D gene. Trimming pared 8 bases from V and 7 bases from J, leaving 14 bases between. This CDR3 is 12 amino acids long. Germline values: CDR1 SNHLY, CDR2 FYNNEI. The CDR3 spells CASELEVPGYTF. The CDR3 DNA reads TGTGCCAGCGAGCTCGAAGTCCCTGGCTACACCTTC.

The V and J genes are TRBV5-1 and TRBJ1-1, with TRBD1 matching over 7 bases. Germline loops: CDR1 SGHRS, CDR2 YFSETQ. The CDR3 loop spans 15 amino acids. V lost 0 bases and J lost 0; bases outside the gene matches: 2. In DNA, the CDR3 is TGCGCCAGCAGCTTGGTGACAGGGATGAACACTGAAGCTTTCTTT. Amino acids: CASSLVTGMNTEAFF.

V gene TRBV18 combines with J gene TRBJ1-6; D call uncertain. Germline V CDR1 and CDR2: KGHSH, LQKENI. Trimming stripped 2 bases from V and 0 bases from J, with 11 bases between. The length of the CDR3 is 17 residues. The chain's CDR3 is CASSPVSHSSYNSPLHF. The CDR3 DNA reads TGTGCCAGCTCACCAGTCTCACACAGCTCCTATAATTCACCCCTCCACTTT.

The rearrangement links TRBV2 to TRBJ2-7; no firm D call. The V end lost 5 bases, the J end lost 3 bases, and 8 bases lay between the germline ends. This CDR3 spans 12 amino acids. Germline CDR1 reads SNHLY; CDR2 reads FYNNEI. The CDR3 loop is CASSSQNYEQYV. CDR3 coding DNA: TGTGCCAGCAGTAGCCAGAACTACGAGCAGTACGTC.

V is TRBV19 and J is TRBJ2-7; TRBD2 matches 10 bases. Per germline, CDR1 LNHDA and CDR2 SQIVND (reference sequence). The V segment lost 8 bases and the J segment 7 bases; nucleotides outside the gene matches: 17. CDR3 length: 16 amino acids. DNA of the CDR3: TGTGCCAGTTACCCCCCGGGACTAGCGCCTGAGGGGGAGCAGTACGTC. Encoded protein: CASYPPGLAPEGEQYV.

This chain connects TRBV5-1 to TRBJ2-5; TRBD1 aligns across 8 bases. Trimming took 4 bases from V and 4 from J; bases not matched to a gene: 12. This CDR3 has 16 residues. Per the germline V gene, CDR1 is SGHRS and CDR2 is YFSETQ. The CDR3 nucleotides read TGCGCCAGCAGCCCACTCCCGGGGACAGGTAGAGAGACCCAGTACTTC. Translation gives CASSPLPGTGRETQYF. Using reference TRBV5-1 and TRBJ2-5 for the parts outside the CDR3, the full variable domain is KAGVTQTPRYLIKTRGQQVTLSCSPISGHRSVSWYQQTPGQGLQFLFEYFSETQRNKGNFPGRFSGRQFSNSRSEMNVSTLELGDSALYLCASSPLPGTGRETQYFGPGTRLLVL.

This clone was observed a few times. The chain has TRBV29-1 and TRBJ2-5, with D possibly being TRBD2 (5 bases). Trimming took 3 bases from V and 4 from J, leaving 21 bases between them. The CDR3 sequence is 16 residues long. Germline CDR1 SQVTM, CDR2 ANQGSEA. The DNA of the CDR3 is TGCAGCGTTGATCGGCGGTCTGGGAGTAGTCGAGAGACCCAGTACTTC. It encodes CSVDRRSGSSRETQYF.